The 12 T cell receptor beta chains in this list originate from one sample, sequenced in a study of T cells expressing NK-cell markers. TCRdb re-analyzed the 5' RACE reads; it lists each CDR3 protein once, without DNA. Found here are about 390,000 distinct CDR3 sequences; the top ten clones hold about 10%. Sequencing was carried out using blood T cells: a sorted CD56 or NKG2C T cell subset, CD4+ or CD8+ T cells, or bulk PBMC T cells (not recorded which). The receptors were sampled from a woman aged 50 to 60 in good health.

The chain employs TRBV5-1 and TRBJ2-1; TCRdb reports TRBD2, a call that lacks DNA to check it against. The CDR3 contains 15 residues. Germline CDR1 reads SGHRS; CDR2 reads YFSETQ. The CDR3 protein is CASSIQGGFGNEQFF.

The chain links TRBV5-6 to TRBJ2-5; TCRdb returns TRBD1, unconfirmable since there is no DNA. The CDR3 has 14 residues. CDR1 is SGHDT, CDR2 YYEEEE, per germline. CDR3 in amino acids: CASSGDRGQETQYF.

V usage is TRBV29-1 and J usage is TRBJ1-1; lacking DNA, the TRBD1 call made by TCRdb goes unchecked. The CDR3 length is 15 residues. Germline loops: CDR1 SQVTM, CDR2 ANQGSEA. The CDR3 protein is CSVGDKTGVNTEAFF.

The CDR3 loop is CASSLGRLASSYNEQFF. The chain couples TRBV7-2 to TRBJ2-1. CDR1 and CDR2 (germline): SGHTA, FQGNSA. CDR3 length: 17 residues.

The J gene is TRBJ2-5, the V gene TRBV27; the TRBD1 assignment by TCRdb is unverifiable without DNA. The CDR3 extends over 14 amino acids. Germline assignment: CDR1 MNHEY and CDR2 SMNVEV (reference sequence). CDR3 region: CASSLGDGIETQYF.

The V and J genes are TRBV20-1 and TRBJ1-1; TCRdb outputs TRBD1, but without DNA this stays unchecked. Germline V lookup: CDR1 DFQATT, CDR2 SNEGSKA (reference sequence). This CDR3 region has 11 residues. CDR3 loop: CSARTGSEAFF.

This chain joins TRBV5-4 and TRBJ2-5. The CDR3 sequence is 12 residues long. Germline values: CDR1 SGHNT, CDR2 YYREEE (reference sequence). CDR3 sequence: CASSAGLRTQYF. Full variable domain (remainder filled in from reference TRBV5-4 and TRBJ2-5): ETGVTQSPTHLIKTRGQQVTLRCSSQSGHNTVSWYQQALGQGPQFIFQYYREEENGRGNFPPRFSGLQFPNYSSELNVNALELDDSALYLCASSAGLRTQYFGPGTRLLVL.

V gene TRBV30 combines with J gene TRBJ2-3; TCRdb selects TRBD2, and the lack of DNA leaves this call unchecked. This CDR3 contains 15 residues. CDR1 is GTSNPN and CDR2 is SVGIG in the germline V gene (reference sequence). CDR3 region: CAWNLAGGSADTQYF.

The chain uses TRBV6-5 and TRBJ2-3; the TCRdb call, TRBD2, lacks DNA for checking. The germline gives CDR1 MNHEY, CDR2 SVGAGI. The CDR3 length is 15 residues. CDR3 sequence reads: CASSTGLAGADTQYF.

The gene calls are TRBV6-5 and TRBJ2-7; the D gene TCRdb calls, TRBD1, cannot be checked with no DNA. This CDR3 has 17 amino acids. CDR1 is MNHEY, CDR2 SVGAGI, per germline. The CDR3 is CASSYTTAYPTSYEQYF.

The CDR3 region is CASREIGEQFF. V gene TRBV10-2 combines with J gene TRBJ2-1. The CDR3 length is 11 residues. Per the germline V gene, CDR1 is WSHSY and CDR2 is SAAADI.

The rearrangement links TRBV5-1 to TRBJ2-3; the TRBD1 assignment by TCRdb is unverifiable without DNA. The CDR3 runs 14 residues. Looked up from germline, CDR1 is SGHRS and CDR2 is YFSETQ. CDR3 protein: CASSLGGGADTQYF. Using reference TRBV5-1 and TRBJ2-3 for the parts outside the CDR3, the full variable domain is KAGVTQTPRYLIKTRGQQVTLSCSPISGHRSVSWYQQTPGQGLQFLFEYFSETQRNKGNFPGRFSGRQFSNSRSEMNVSTLELGDSALYLCASSLGGGADTQYFGPGTRLTVL.